This T cell receptor beta chain was identified during a study of cytomegalovirus exposure and HLA in healthy donors. Study at large: An earlier analysis identified fewer than 130 million unique TCR beta sequences in some 170 million T cells. Study findings and constraints: Immune exposure information available was restricted to CMV serostatus. It emerged from a later analysis that several of the most significant clusters appeared to be linked to common viral pathogens. A further, later analysis showed that HLA-associated TCR beta chains (compared with equally common others) were more clonally expanded.

A multiplex PCR was run with 60 Vbeta primers and 13 Jbeta primers. Using immunoSEQ multiplex PCR, the repertoire was profiled, and TCRdb retains in-frame clones only, with some absent. The sample records 35,000 to 45,000 clones, approximately 52% being singletons. Worth noting for this clone: Antigen unknown.

The CDR3 sequence is 18 residues long. Germline trimming cut 7 bases from V and 2 bases from J; bases unmatched to any gene: 15. The germline gives CDR1 MNHEY, CDR2 SMNVEV (reference sequence). The sequence was collected from a human donor in good health. The sample taken for sequencing was PBMCs. The chain has TRBV27 and TRBJ2-7, with 12 nucleotides matching TRBD1. The CDR3 nucleotides are TGTGCCAGCAACACCCGGGACAGGGGGCGCGCTGGTGCCTACGAGCAGTACTTC. Translation: CASNTRDRGRAGAYEQYF.